These T cell receptor beta chains were read from a single sample in a study of PD-1 blockade in mismatch repair-deficient tumors. Clones were read by immunoSEQ multiplex PCR, and TCRdb kept only the in-frame ones, dropping some. Among 100,000 to 150,000 clones listed, approximately 90% were seen once. The sample consisted of peripheral blood, taken 44 weeks after starting pembrolizumab. The origin of the receptors is an adult with mismatch repair-deficient cancer. Each CDR3 is given without its conserved first and last residue.

V gene,CDR3 protein
TRBV5-5,ASSSPRTSGVSSTQY
TRBV5-6,ASSWGTSGNEQF
TRBV30,AWSGILAGRHEQF
TRBV21-1,ASSKVWGHNYEQY
TRBV6-5,ASSRDSEVYEQY
TRBV7-9,ASRPGGGLQETQY
TRBV7-9,ASSPSGKTQY
TRBV6-1,ASSEWTGYLADTQY
TRBV27,ASKPTGGTEAF
TRBV6-5,ASSYVASGSDEQF
TRBV7-2,ASSFAPGYNEQF
TRBV9,ASSGGAGRRELYGYT
TRBV19,ASRSGGPGELF
TRBV11-3,ASSSSWGVQETQY
TRBV2,ASRESMGGTQY
TRBV19,ASSVDSYRQF
TRBV5-4,ASSYRQGFTDTQY
TRBV27,ASSTGSTEAF
TRBV7-9,ASSLERHHYEQY
TRBV15,ATSERQGAHEKLF
TRBV10-3,AISVKGQSGYT
TRBV18,ASSPQYEQY